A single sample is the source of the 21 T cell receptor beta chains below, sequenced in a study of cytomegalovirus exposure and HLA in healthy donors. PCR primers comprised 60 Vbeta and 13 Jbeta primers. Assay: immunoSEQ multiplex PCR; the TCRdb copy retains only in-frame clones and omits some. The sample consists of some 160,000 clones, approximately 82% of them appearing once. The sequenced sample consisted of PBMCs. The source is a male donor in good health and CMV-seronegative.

CDR3 residues: CASSQEFRGMRTEAFF. CDR3 nucleotides: TGTGCCAGCAGCCAAGAATTCCGGGGGATGAGGACTGAAGCTTTCTTT. The chain carries TRBV4-2 and TRBJ1-1; D is possibly TRBD1 (5 bases). The CDR3 has 16 amino acids. Between the trimmed V and J ends, which lost 0 bases and 5 bases, there was a span of 16 bases. The V gene's germline CDR1 is LGHNA and CDR2 YNFKEQ.

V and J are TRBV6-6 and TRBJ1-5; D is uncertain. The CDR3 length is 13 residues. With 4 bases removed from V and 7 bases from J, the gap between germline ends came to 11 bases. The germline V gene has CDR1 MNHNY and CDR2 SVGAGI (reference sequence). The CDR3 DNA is TGTGCCAGCAGTTCGGCAGCCAGGCAGCCCCAGCATTTT. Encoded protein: CASSSAARQPQHF.

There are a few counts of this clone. The CDR3 spells CASSLAVMNTEAFF. As DNA, the CDR3 is TGTGCCAGCAGCTTAGCGGTCATGAACACTGAAGCTTTCTTT. V is TRBV5-4 and J is TRBJ1-1; D unresolved. This CDR3 has 14 amino acids. Trimming took off 2 bases at V and 0 bases at J, with 8 bases between the two ends. Per the germline V gene, CDR1 is SGHNT and CDR2 is YYREEE (reference sequence).

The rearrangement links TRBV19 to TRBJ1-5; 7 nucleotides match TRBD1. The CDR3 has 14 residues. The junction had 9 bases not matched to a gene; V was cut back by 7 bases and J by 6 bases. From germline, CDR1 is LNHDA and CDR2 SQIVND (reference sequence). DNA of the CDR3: TGTGCCAGTATGCAGGGGGTCTCGGGTCAGCCCCAGCATTTT. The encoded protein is CASMQGVSGQPQHF.

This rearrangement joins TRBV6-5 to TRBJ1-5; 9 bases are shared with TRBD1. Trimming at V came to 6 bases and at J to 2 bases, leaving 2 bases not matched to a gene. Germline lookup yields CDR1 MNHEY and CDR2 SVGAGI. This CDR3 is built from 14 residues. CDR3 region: CASRQGAGNQPQHF. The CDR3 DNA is TGTGCCAGCAGACAGGGGGCTGGCAATCAGCCCCAGCATTTT.

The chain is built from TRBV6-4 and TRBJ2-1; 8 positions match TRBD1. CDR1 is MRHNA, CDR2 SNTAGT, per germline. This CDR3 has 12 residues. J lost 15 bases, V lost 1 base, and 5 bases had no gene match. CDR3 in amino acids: CASSDYRGIRFF. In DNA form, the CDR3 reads TGTGCCAGCAGTGACTACAGGGGGATTAGGTTCTTC.

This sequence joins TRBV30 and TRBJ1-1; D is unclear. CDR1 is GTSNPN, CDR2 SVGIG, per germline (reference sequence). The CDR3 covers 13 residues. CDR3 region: CAGGPYRDTEAFF. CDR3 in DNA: TGTGCAGGAGGGCCCTATAGGGACACTGAAGCTTTCTTT.

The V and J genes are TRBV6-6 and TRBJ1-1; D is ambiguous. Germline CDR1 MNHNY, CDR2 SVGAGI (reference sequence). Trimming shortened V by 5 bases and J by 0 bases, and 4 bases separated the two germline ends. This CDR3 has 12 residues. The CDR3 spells CASSAVNTEAFF. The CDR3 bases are TGTGCCAGCAGTGCAGTGAACACTGAAGCTTTCTTT.

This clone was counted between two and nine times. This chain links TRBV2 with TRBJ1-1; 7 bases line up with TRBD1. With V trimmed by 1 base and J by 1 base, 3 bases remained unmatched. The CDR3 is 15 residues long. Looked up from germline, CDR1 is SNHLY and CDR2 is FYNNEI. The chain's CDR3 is CASSEVRDRNTEAFF. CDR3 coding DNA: TGTGCCAGCAGTGAAGTCCGGGACAGGAACACTGAAGCTTTCTTT.

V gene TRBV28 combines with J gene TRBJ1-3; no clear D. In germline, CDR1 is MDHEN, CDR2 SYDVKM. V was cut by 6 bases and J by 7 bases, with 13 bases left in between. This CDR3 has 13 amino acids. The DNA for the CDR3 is TGTGCCAGCAGGTTCGCTCTCCGGAACACCATATATTTT. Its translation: CASRFALRNTIYF.

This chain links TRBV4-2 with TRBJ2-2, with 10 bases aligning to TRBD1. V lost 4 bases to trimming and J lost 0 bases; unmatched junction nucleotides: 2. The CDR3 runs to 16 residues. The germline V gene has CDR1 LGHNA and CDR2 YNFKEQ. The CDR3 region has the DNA TGTGCCAGCAGCCGCGGGACAGGGGCGAACACCGGGGAGCTGTTTTTT. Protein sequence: CASSRGTGANTGELFF.

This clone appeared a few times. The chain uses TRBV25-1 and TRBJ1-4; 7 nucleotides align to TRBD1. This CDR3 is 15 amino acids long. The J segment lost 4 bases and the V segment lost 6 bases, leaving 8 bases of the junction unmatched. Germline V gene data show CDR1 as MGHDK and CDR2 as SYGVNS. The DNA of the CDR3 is TGTGCCAGCAGGGACATGACAGGGAATAATGAAAAACTGTTTTTT. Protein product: CASRDMTGNNEKLFF.

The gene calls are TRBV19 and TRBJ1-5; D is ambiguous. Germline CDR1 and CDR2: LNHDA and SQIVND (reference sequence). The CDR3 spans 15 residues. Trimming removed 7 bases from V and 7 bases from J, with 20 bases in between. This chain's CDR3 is CASKGEGGSAQPQHF. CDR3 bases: TGTGCCAGTAAGGGCGAGGGTGGATCGGCCCAGCCCCAGCATTTT.

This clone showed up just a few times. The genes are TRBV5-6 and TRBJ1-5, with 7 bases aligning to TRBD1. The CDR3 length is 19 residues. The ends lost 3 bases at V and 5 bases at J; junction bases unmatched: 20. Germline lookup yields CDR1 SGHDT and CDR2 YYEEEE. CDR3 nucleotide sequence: TGTGCCAGCAGCTCGGCTAAGACAGGGAGTGGAGGTCGGGATCAGCCCCAGCATTTT. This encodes CASSSAKTGSGGRDQPQHF.

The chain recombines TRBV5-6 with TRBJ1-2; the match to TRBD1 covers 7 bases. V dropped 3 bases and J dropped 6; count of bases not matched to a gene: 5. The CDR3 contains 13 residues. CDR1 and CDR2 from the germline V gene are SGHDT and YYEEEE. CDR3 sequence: CASSSGQIDGYTF. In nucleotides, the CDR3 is TGTGCCAGCAGCTCGGGACAGATAGATGGCTACACCTTC.

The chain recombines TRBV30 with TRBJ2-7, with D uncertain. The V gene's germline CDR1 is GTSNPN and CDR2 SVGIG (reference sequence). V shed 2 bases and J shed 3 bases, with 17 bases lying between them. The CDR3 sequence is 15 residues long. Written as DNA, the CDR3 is TGTGCCTGGAGTAGCCCCTGGGCAGGCCGCTACGAGCAGTACTTC. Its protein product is CAWSSPWAGRYEQYF.

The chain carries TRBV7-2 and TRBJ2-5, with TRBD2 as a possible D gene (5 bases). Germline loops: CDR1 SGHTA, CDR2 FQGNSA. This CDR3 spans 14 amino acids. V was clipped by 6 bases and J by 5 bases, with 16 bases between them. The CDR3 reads CASSLRTLGETQYF. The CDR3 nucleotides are TGTGCCAGCAGTTTACGGACTCTGGGGGAGACCCAGTACTTC. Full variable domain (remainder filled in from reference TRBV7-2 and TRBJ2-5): GAGVSQSPSNKVTEKGKDVELRCDPISGHTALYWYRQSLGQGLEFLIYFQGNSAPDKSGLPSDRFSAERTGGSVSTLTIQRTQQEDSAVYLCASSLRTLGETQYFGPGTRLLVL.

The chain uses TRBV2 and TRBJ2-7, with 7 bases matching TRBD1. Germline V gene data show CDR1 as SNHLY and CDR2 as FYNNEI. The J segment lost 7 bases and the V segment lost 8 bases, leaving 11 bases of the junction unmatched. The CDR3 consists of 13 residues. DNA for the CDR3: TGTGCCAGCGGGGAGACAGGGCGTTGGGAGCAGTACTTC. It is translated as CASGETGRWEQYF.

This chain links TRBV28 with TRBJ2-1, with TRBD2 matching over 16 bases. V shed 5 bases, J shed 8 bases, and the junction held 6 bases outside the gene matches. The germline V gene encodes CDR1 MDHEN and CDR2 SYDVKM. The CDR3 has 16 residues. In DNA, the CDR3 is TGTGCCAGCAGTAGTATGGGACTAGCGGGAGGGTATGAGCAGTTCTTC. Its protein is CASSSMGLAGGYEQFF.

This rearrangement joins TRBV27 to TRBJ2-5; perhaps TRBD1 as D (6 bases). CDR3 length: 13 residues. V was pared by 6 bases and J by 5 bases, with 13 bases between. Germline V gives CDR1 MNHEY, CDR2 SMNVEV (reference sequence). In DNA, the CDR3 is TGTGCCAGCAGCTCCGGGACACGGGAGACCCAGTACTTC. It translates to CASSSGTRETQYF.

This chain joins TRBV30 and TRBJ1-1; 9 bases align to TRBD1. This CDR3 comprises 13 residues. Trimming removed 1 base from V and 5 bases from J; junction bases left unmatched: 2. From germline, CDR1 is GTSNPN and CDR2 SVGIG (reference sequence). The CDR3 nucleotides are TGTGCCTGGAGTGGGACAGGGGAAACTGAAGCTTTCTTT. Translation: CAWSGTGETEAFF.